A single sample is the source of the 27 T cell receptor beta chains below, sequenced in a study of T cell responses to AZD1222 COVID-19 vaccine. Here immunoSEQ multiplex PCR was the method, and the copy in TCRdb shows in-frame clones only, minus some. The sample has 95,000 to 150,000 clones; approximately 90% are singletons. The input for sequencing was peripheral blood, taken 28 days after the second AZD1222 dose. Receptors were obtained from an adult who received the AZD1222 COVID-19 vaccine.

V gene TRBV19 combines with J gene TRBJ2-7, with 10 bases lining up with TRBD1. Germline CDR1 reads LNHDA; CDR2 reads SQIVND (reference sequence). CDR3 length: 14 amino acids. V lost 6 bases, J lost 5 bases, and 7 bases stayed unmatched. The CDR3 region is CASSRRGQGDEQYF. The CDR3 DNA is TGTGCCAGTAGCCGAAGAGGACAGGGGGACGAGCAGTACTTC.

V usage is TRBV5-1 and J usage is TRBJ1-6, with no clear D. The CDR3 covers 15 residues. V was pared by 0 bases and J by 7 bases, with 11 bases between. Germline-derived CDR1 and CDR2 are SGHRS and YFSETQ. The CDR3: CASSLGMVENSPLHF. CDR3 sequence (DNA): TGCGCCAGCAGCTTGGGTATGGTTGAGAATTCACCCCTCCACTTT.

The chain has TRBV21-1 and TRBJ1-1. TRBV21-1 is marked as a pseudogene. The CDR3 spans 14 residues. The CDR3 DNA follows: TGTGCCAGCAGCAATGGGGAGCTGGACACTGAAGCTTTCTTT. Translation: CASSNGELDTEAFF.

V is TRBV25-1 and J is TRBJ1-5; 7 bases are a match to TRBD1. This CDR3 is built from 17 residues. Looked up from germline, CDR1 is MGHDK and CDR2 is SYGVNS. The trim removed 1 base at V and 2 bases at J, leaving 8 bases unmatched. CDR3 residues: CASSESRGVSGNQPQHF. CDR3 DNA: TGTGCCAGCAGTGAATCCAGGGGGGTGTCGGGCAATCAGCCCCAGCATTTT. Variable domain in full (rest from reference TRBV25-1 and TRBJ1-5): EADIYQTPRYLVIGTGKKITLECSQTMGHDKMYWYQQDPGMELHLIHYSYGVNSTEKGDLSSESTVSRIRTEHFPLTLESARPSHTSQYLCASSESRGVSGNQPQHFGDGTRLSIL.

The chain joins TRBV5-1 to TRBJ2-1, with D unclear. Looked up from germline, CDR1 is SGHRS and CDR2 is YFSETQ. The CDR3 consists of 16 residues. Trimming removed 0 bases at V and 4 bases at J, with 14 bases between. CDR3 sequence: CASSLGFGEIYNEQFF. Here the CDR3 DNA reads TGCGCCAGCAGCTTGGGGTTCGGCGAGATTTACAATGAGCAGTTCTTC. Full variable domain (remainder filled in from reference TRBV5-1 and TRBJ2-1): KAGVTQTPRYLIKTRGQQVTLSCSPISGHRSVSWYQQTPGQGLQFLFEYFSETQRNKGNFPGRFSGRQFSNSRSEMNVSTLELGDSALYLCASSLGFGEIYNEQFFGPGTRLTVL.

The CDR3 nucleotides read TGTGCCAGCAGCCGGGGGACATTCTATGGCTACACCTTC. Amino acid sequence: CASSRGTFYGYTF. This chain connects TRBV11-2 to TRBJ1-2; TRBD1 might be the D (6 bases). The CDR3 has 13 amino acids. The germline CDR1 and CDR2 sequences are SGHAT and FQNNGV. The V gene lost 5 bases and the J gene lost 4 bases, with 11 bases spanning the gap.

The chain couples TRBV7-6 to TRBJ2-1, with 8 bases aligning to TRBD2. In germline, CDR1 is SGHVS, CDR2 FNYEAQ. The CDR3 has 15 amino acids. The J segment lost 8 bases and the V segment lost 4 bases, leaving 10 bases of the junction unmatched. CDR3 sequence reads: CASSSLAASVHEQFF. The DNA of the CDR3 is TGTGCCAGCAGCTCACTAGCGGCCTCGGTCCATGAGCAGTTCTTC.

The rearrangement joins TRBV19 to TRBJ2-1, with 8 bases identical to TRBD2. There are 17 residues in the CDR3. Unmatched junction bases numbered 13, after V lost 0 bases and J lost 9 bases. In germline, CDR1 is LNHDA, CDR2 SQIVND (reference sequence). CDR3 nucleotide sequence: TGTGCCAGTAGTATAGATTTCGCGAGCGGGAGTTTTATTGAGCAGTTCTTC. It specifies CASSIDFASGSFIEQFF.

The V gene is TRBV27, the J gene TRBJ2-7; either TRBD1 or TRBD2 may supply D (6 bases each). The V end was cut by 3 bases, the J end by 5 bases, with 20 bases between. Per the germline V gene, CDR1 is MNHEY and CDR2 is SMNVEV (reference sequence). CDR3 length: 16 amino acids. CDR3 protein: CASSFGIKGGVHEQYF. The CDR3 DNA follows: TGTGCCAGCAGTTTTGGAATTAAGGGGGGAGTCCACGAGCAGTACTTC.

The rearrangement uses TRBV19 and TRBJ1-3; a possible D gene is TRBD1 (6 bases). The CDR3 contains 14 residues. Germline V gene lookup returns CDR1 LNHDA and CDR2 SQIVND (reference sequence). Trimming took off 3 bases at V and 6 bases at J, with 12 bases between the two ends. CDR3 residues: CASSIGAGVNTIYF. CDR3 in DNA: TGTGCCAGTAGTATTGGGGCAGGGGTAAACACCATATATTTT.

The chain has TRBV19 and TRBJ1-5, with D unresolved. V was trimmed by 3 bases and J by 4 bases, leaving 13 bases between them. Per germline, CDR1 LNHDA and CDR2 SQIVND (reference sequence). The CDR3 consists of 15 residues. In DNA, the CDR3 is TGTGCCAGTAGTATGTCACAAACTAGGAATCAGCCCCAGCATTTT. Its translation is CASSMSQTRNQPQHF. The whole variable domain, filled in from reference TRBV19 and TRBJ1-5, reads DGGITQSPKYLFRKEGQNVTLSCEQNLNHDAMYWYRQDPGQGLRLIYYSQIVNDFQKGDIAEGYSVSREKKESFPLTVTSAQKNPTAFYLCASSMSQTRNQPQHFGDGTRLSIL.

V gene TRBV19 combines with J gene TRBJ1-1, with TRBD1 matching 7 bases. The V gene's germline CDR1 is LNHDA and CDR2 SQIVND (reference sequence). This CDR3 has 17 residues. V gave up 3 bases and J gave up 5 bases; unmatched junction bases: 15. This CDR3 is CASSILPGGGRNTEAFF. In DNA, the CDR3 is TGTGCCAGTAGTATTCTCCCAGGGGGGGGGAGAAATACTGAAGCTTTCTTT.

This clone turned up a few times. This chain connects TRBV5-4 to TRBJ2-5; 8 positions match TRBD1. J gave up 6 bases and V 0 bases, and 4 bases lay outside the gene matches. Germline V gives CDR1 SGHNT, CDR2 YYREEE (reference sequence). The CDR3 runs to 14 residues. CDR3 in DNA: TGTGCCAGCAGCTTGGGGCAGGGGGCAAAGACCCAGTACTTC. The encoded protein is CASSLGQGAKTQYF.

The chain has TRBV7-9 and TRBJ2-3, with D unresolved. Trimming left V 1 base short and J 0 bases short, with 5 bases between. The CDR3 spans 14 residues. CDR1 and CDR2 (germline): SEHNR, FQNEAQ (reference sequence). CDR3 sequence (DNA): TGTGCCAGCAGCTTAGGCAAGAGCACAGATACGCAGTATTTT. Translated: CASSLGKSTDTQYF. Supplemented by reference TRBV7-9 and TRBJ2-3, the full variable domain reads DTGVSQNPRHKITKRGQNVTFRCDPISEHNRLYWYRQTLGQGPEFLTYFQNEAQLEKSRLLSDRFSAERPKGSFSTLEIQRTEQGDSAMYLCASSLGKSTDTQYFGPGTRLTVL.

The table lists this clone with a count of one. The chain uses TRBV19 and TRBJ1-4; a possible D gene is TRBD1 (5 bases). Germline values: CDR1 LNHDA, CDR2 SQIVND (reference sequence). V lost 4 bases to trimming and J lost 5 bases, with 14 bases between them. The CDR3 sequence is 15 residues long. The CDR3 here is CASSTFQGSNEKLFF. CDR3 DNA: TGTGCCAGTAGTACTTTTCAGGGATCGAATGAAAAACTGTTTTTT.

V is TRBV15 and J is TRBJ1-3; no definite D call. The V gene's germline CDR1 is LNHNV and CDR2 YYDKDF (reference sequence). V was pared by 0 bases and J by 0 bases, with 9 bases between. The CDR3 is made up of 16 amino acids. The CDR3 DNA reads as TGTGCCACCAGCAGAGATCGGGCAGCCTCTGGAAACACCATATATTTT. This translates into CATSRDRAASGNTIYF.

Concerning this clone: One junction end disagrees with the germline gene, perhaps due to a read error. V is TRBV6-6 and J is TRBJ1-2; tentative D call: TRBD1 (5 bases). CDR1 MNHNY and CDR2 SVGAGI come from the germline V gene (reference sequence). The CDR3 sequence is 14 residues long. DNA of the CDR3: TGTGCCACCAAATACAGGACGACCAACTATGGCTACATCTTC. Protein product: CATKYRTTNYGYIF.

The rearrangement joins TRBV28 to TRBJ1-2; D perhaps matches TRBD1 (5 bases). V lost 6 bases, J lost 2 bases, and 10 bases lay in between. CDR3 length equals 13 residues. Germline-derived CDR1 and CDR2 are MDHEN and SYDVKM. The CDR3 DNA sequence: TGTGCCAGCAGCCCCAGGGACAACTATGGCTACACCTTC. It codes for CASSPRDNYGYTF.

This chain's CDR3 is CAISGGGSSYNEQFF. In DNA form, the CDR3 reads TGTGCCATCAGTGGGGGGGGGAGCTCCTACAATGAGCAGTTCTTC. The chain carries TRBV10-3 and TRBJ2-1, with TRBD2 identical over 7 bases. With 4 bases clipped from V and 0 bases from J, the junction kept 3 bases outside the gene matches. In germline, CDR1 is ENHRY, CDR2 SYGVKD. The CDR3 runs to 15 residues.

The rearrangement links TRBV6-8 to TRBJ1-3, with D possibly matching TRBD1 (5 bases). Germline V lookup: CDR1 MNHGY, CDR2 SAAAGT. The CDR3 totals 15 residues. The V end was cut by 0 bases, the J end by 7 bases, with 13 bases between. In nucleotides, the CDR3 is TGTGCCAGCAGTTACTCGGTCCGGGGCTTTAACACCATATATTTT. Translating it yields CASSYSVRGFNTIYF.

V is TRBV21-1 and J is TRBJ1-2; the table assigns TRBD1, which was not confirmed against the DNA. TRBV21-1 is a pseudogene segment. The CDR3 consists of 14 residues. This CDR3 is CASSKTGQGFGYTF. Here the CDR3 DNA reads TGTGCCAGCAGCAAAACCGGACAGGGGTTTGGCTACACCTTC.

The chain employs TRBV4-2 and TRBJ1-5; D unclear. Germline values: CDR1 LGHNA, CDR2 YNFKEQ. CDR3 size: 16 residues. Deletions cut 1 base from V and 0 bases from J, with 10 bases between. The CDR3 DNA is TGTGCCAGCAGCCAAGTTCAGGACGGTAGCAATCAGCCCCAGCATTTT. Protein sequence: CASSQVQDGSNQPQHF.

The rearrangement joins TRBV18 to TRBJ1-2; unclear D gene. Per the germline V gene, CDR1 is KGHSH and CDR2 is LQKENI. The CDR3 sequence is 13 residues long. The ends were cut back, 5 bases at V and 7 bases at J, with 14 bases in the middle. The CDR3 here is CASSEEDGRGYTF. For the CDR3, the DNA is TGTGCCAGCTCAGAAGAGGACGGCCGTGGCTACACCTTC.

This chain's CDR3 is CASSLTNTEAFF. In nucleotides, the CDR3 is TGCGCCAGCTCTCTCACGAACACTGAAGCTTTCTTT. The rearrangement joins TRBV5-1 to TRBJ1-1; D not resolved. Germline CDR1 and CDR2: SGHRS and YFSETQ. The CDR3 covers 12 residues. Trimming took 7 bases from V and 1 from J, leaving 8 bases between them.

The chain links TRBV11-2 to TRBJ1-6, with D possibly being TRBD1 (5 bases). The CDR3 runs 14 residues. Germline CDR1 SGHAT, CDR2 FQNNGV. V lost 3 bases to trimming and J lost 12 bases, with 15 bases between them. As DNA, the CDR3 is TGTGCCAGCAGCTTTGGGGGGGGAGTGGGACCCCTCCACTTT. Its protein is CASSFGGGVGPLHF.

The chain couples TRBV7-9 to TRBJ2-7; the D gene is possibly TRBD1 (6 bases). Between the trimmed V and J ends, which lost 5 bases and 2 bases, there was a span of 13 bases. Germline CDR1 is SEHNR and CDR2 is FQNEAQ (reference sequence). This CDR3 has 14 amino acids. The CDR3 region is CASSLQQGPYEQYF. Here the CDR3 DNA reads TGTGCCAGCAGCCTCCAACAGGGCCCCTACGAGCAGTACTTC.

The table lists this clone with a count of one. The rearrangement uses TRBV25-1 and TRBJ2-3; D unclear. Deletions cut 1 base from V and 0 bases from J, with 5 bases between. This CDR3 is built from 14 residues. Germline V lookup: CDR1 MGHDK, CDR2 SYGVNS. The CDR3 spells CASSEFWSTDTQYF. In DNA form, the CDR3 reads TGTGCCAGCAGTGAATTTTGGAGCACAGATACGCAGTATTTT. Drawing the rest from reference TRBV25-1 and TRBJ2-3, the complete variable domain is EADIYQTPRYLVIGTGKKITLECSQTMGHDKMYWYQQDPGMELHLIHYSYGVNSTEKGDLSSESTVSRIRTEHFPLTLESARPSHTSQYLCASSEFWSTDTQYFGPGTRLTVL.